This paragraph reports one T cell receptor (beta chain). The source of the sample is a study of glioma-infiltrating T cells after dendritic cell vaccination. Whole-study context: The vaccine used monocyte-derived dendritic cells pulsed overnight with autologous tumor lysate.

Time point denoted: after dendritic cell vaccination, including at tumor progression/relapse. Before vaccination, two weeks after the third vaccination, and at progression, PBMC were collected. Clones were sequenced by immunoSEQ multiplex PCR, and TCRdb holds only the in-frame ones, with some missing. The sample records 90,000 to 95,000 clones, 75% to 90% being singletons. The CDR3 is 14 amino acids. CDR1 and CDR2 (germline): SGHAT, FQNNGV. The junction had 5 bases not matched to a gene; V was cut back by 0 bases and J by 7 bases. The rearrangement joins TRBV11-2 to TRBJ1-2, with 7 positions matching TRBD1. The input for sequencing was blood, taken after dendritic cell vaccination. This clonotype was sampled from a human donor with glioblastoma. The CDR3 sequence: CASSLDQGGSGYTF. In DNA, the CDR3 is TGTGCCAGCAGCTTAGATCAGGGGGGCTCTGGCTACACCTTC. The full variable domain, its missing parts supplied by reference TRBV11-2 and TRBJ1-2, is EAGVAQSPRYKIIEKRQSVAFWCNPISGHATLYWYQQILGQGPKLLIQFQNNGVVDDSQLPKDRFSAERLKGVDSTLKIQPAKLEDSAVYLCASSLDQGGSGYTFGSGTRLTVV.